Below, 6 T cell receptor beta chains from the same sample are listed, as sequenced in a study of cytomegalovirus exposure and HLA in healthy donors (TCRdb year 2017). The library came from the immunoSEQ multiplex PCR assay. The multiplex PCR relied on a mix of 60 forward primers for TCR Vbeta segments and 13 reverse primers for TCR Jbeta segments. TCRdb carries this immuneACCESS record with in-frame sequences only. Its versions omit some clonotypes, under half of them owing to an unresolved V gene in the studies checked, with the rest unexplained. Counted in this sample were about 130,000 clones; about 87% of them appeared once. The top ten hold 4.5% to 6.5% of the sample. The sequencing input was PBMCs. All receptors derive from a woman aged 30 to 39 in good health and CMV-seronegative.

This clone was seen once. The chain recombines TRBV30 with TRBJ2-1; D call uncertain. The CDR3 totals 13 residues. V lost 0 bases and J 7 bases, leaving 10 bases between the germline ends. Germline CDR1 GTSNPN, CDR2 SVGIG (reference sequence). CDR3 in amino acids: CAWSVSGYNEQFF. The DNA for the CDR3 is TGTGCCTGGAGTGTATCAGGCTATAATGAGCAGTTCTTC.

This chain uses TRBV7-2 with TRBJ2-1, with 8 bases fitting TRBD2. The CDR3 is made up of 17 amino acids. V shed 5 bases, J shed 3 bases, and the junction held 12 bases outside the gene matches. Per the germline V gene, CDR1 is SGHTA and CDR2 is FQGNSA. This CDR3 is CASSPPWGLGVYNEQFF. In nucleotides, the CDR3 is TGTGCCAGCAGCCCCCCCTGGGGACTAGGGGTCTACAATGAGCAGTTCTTC.

A single count supports this clone. This rearrangement joins TRBV9 to TRBJ1-1, with D possibly matching TRBD1 (6 bases). V was trimmed by 2 bases and J by 0 bases, leaving 8 bases between them. The CDR3 has 14 residues. Germline V gene sequence: CDR1 SGDLS, CDR2 YYNGEE. CDR3 nucleotides: TGTGCCAGCAGCGTGGGGGCCGTGAACACTGAAGCTTTCTTT. It yields the protein CASSVGAVNTEAFF. Using reference TRBV9 and TRBJ1-1 for the parts outside the CDR3, the full variable domain is DSGVTQTPKHLITATGQRVTLRCSPRSGDLSVYWYQQSLDQGLQFLIQYYNGEERAKGNILERFSAQQFPDLHSELNLSSLELGDSALYFCASSVGAVNTEAFFGQGTRLTVV.

The chain couples TRBV30 to TRBJ1-4, with TRBD1 as a possible D gene (6 bases). CDR3 length: 14 residues. Trimming took off 5 bases at V and 8 bases at J, with 18 bases between the two ends. CDR1 and CDR2 from the germline V gene are GTSNPN and SVGIG (reference sequence). The CDR3 nucleotides are TGTGCCTGGGCCGAACAGGGCGTCCACGAAAAACTGTTTTTT. It encodes CAWAEQGVHEKLFF. The full variable domain, completed using reference TRBV30 and TRBJ1-4, is SQTIHQWPATLVQPVGSPLSLECTVEGTSNPNLYWYRQAAGRGLQLLFYSVGIGQISSEVPQNLSASRPQDRQFILSSKKLLLSDSGFYLCAWAEQGVHEKLFFGSGTQLSVL.

The J gene is TRBJ2-5, the V gene TRBV6-5; tentative D call: TRBD2 (5 bases). The end of the DNA aligns better with TRBJ2-7, so the J call may be wrong. CDR1 is MNHEY, CDR2 SVGAGI, per germline. This CDR3 comprises 14 residues. CDR3 sequence reads: CASSYGGLPYEQYF. CDR3 in DNA: TGTGCCAGCAGTTACGGCGGGTTGCCCTACGAGCAGTACTTC.

The rearrangement links TRBV28 to TRBJ2-4; 9 bases are shared with TRBD2. CDR3 length: 20 residues. V dropped 5 bases and J dropped 3; count of bases not matched to a gene: 20. Germline CDR1 reads MDHEN; CDR2 reads SYDVKM. The CDR3 DNA reads TGTGCCAGCAGTCGAGCCCCCGGGACTAGCATATCCGAGGGCAAAAACATTCAGTACTTC. Translation: CASSRAPGTSISEGKNIQYF.